This T cell receptor beta chain was captured in a study of shared clonotypes between healthy human individuals. Study-level points and caveats: Non-shared clonotypes displayed generation probabilities falling below those of clonotypes present in all four donors.

About this clone: Antigen specificity is unknown.

Using immunoSEQ multiplex PCR, the repertoire was profiled, and TCRdb retains in-frame clones only, with some absent. The table has 2 million to 2.5 million clones, roughly 93% seen once. CDR1 is GTSNPN, CDR2 SVGIG, per germline (reference sequence). V gave up 3 bases and J gave up 11 bases, with 17 bases separating them. The CDR3 extends over 13 amino acids. The chain has TRBV30 and TRBJ1-3; possibly TRBD1 for D (5 bases). The TCR comes from a man aged 18 to 30 in good health. Some clones in this sample may be carry-over from other donors' samples. Sequencing was carried out using naive CD4+ T cells from PBMCs. As for subset: CD45RA+ positively selected. CDR3: CAWSALRGGAIYF. For the CDR3, the DNA is TGTGCCTGGAGCGCCCTACGGGGGGGGGCCATATATTTT.